Listed below are T cell receptor beta chains from one sample, sequenced in a study of T-cell reconstitution after alpha-beta-depleted transplantation in children. TCRdb passed the PCR reads through MiXCR, listing each CDR3 protein once. The table has 4,000 to 5,000 distinct CDR3 sequences, less than 20% seen once. Sequences were derived from PBMCs, mostly from graft donor cells, sampled 180 days after TCRalphabeta/CD19-depleted stem cell transplant. The receptors derive from a male patient between 2 and 15 years old who had a stem cell transplant for acute lymphoblastic leukemia, so the T cells may come from the graft donor. The CDR3 runs from the conserved cysteine through the conserved F or W. The D gene is left open where the match is weak. Expanded clones get a size class; other rows say once, few or many, or leave the size out.

J	size	D	V	DNA	CDR3
TRBJ1-1	many	TRBD1	TRBV9	TGTGCCAGCAGCGTAGGCCCAGGGGGCGAAGATGAAGCTTTCTTT	CASSVGPGGEDEAFF
TRBJ2-3	many	.	TRBV6-5	TGTGCCAGCAGTTATTTATGGGGCGGGGCTAGGAGCACAGATACGCAGTATTTT	CASSYLWGGARSTDTQYF
TRBJ2-5	few	.	TRBV30	TGTGCCTGGAGCCCCTTTTCGGAGGGAGAGACCCAGTACTTC	CAWSPFSEGETQYF
TRBJ1-6	many	.	TRBV7-9	TGTGCCAGCAGCAGAATGGGTTCACCCCTCCACTTT	CASSRMGSPLHF
TRBJ2-7	large	.	TRBV7-9	TGTGCCAGCAGCTTGGGGGACTCCGCCTACGAGCAGTACTTC	CASSLGDSAYEQYF
TRBJ2-5	many	.	TRBV5-1	TGCGCCAGCAGCAACCAAGAGACCCAGTACTTC	CASSNQETQYF
TRBJ1-1	many	.	TRBV10-3	TGTGCCATCAGTGAGTCGGCGGGGACTTACATGAACACTGAAGCTTTCTTT	CAISESAGTYMNTEAFF
TRBJ2-5	.	.	TRBV19	TGTGCCAGTAGTCAAGACGGCCAAGAGACCCAGTACTTC	CASSQDGQETQYF
TRBJ2-3	many	.	TRBV3-1	TGTGCCAGCAGCCAAGAGCCACAGGCTCGAAACCAATATTTT	CASSQEPQARNQYF
TRBJ2-5	many	.	TRBV6-5	TGTGCCAGCAGTTTTATTGGCCAATGGGAGACCCAGTACTTC	CASSFIGQWETQYF
TRBJ1-4	medium-sized	.	TRBV28	TGTGCCAGCAGTTTGGGGGGTACGGATGAAAAACTGTTTTTT	CASSLGGTDEKLFF
TRBJ2-7	medium-sized	.	TRBV5-1	TGCGCCAGCAGCTTGGTTGCATTCTACGAGCAGTACTTC	CASSLVAFYEQYF
TRBJ2-3	many	.	TRBV29-1	TGCAGCGCCACGAAGGACGCTATGGCTGGACCAGATACGCAGTATTTT	CSATKDAMAGPDTQYF
TRBJ2-7	medium-sized	.	TRBV29-1	TGCAGCGTTGAATCCCCCTCCGCAAGTAGCTTCAACGAGCAGTACTTC	CSVESPSASSFNEQYF
TRBJ2-1	many	.	TRBV27	TGTGCCAGCTCCTGGGCTTTCGGGAATGAGCAGTTCTTC	CASSWAFGNEQFF
TRBJ2-1	many	.	TRBV5-1	TGCGCCAGCAGCTTGGGGCTGATCGCGGGTCCTACCCGCAATGAGCAGTTCTTC	CASSLGLIAGPTRNEQFF
TRBJ2-3	many	.	TRBV11-3	TGTGCCAGCAGCTTAGGGGTTACTAGCACAGATACGCAGTATTTT	CASSLGVTSTDTQYF
TRBJ2-6	.	.	TRBV5-4	TGTGCCAGCAGCTTGAACCCAAACTCTGGGGCCAACGTCCTGACTTTC	CASSLNPNSGANVLTF
TRBJ2-1	many	.	TRBV7-9	TGTGCCAGCAGCTCAGCGGTAAGCTCCTACAATGAGCAGTTCTTC	CASSSAVSSYNEQFF
TRBJ1-1	large	TRBD1	TRBV20-1	TGCAGTGCTGGTAGTCGGGACAGGCTTATATGGGACACTGAAGCTTTCTTT	CSAGSRDRLIWDTEAFF
TRBJ1-2	medium-sized	.	TRBV20-1	TGCAGTGCTAGGTCGGTCAGAGAAGTGAACTATGGCTACACCTTC	CSARSVREVNYGYTF
TRBJ2-3	medium-sized	TRBD2	TRBV29-1	TGCAGCGTTGAAGGGGGACTAGCGGGAGGCACCTCTTTCACAGATACGCAGTATTTT	CSVEGGLAGGTSFTDTQYF
TRBJ2-1	many	TRBD2	TRBV5-1	TGCGCCAGCAGCTCGGCGGGGGGTGGTAGCGGGAGTAGAAATGAGCAGTTCTTC	CASSSAGGGSGSRNEQFF
TRBJ1-4	.	.	TRBV29-1	TGCAGCGTTGATGCAGGGGCTGGTGAAAAACTGTTTTTT	CSVDAGAGEKLFF
TRBJ2-1	medium-sized	TRBD2	TRBV7-9	TGTGCCAGCAGCCTGGGGGCGGGAGGGAGGAATGAGCAGTTCTTC	CASSLGAGGRNEQFF
TRBJ2-5	.	.	TRBV5-6	TGTGCCAGCAGCTTTCCAATACAAGAGACCCAGTACTTC	CASSFPIQETQYF
TRBJ2-2	many	TRBD2	TRBV3-1	TGTGCCAGCAGCCCCGCCTGGGGCCAGCGGGAAGCCCAGGATGGGGAGCTGTTTTTT	CASSPAWGQREAQDGELFF
TRBJ2-1	.	TRBD2	TRBV23-1	TGCGCCAGCAGTCATCTTGGACTAGCGGGTTCATACAATGAGCAGTTCTTC	CASSHLGLAGSYNEQFF
TRBJ1-1	many	.	TRBV7-9	TGTGCCAGCAGCTTGACAGTGAACACTGAAGCTTTCTTT	CASSLTVNTEAFF
TRBJ2-1	many	TRBD2	TRBV11-3	TGTGCCAGCAGCTTATCAGGGACTAGGGACAATGAGCAGTTCTTC	CASSLSGTRDNEQFF
TRBJ2-5	.	.	TRBV7-9	TGTGCCAGCAGCTTCCAAGAGACCCAGTACTTC	CASSFQETQYF
TRBJ2-3	medium-sized	.	TRBV5-1	TGCGCCAGCAGCGTAGCGGCCAGCACAGATACGCAGTATTTT	CASSVAASTDTQYF
TRBJ2-3	many	.	TRBV30	TGTGCCTGTAACATCGAGAGCACAGATACGCAGTATTTT	CACNIESTDTQYF
TRBJ2-1	medium-sized	TRBD2	TRBV20-1	TGCAGTGCCGTGGGACTAGCGGGAGTAGTGAAGTTCTTC	CSAVGLAGVVKFF
TRBJ2-7	many	TRBD1	TRBV5-5	TGTGCCAGCAGCGCGGTGCCCGGGACAGGGTCTCCCCACGAGCAGTACTTC	CASSAVPGTGSPHEQYF
TRBJ2-2	medium-sized	.	TRBV5-6	TGTGCCAGCAGCCCTCGGGGGGCGGGAAACACCGGGGAGCTGTTTTTT	CASSPRGAGNTGELFF
TRBJ2-5	many	TRBD1	TRBV10-3	TGTGCCAGCGGCCAGGGGGCAGGGGAGACCCAGTACTTC	CASGQGAGETQYF